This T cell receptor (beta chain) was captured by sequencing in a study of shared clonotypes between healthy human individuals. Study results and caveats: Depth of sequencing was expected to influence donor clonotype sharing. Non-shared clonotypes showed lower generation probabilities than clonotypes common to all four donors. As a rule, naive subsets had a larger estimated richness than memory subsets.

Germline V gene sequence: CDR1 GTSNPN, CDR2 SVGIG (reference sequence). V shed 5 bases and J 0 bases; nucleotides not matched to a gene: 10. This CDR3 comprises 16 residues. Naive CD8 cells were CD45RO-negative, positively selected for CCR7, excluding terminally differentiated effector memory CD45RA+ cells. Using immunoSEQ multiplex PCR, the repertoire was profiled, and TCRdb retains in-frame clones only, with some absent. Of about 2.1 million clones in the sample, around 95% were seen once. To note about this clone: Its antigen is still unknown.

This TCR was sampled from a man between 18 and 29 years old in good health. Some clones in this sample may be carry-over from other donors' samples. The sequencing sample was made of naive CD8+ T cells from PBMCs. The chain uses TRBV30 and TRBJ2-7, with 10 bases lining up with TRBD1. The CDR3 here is CAWGGPTGGFSYEQYF. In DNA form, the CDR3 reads TGTGCCTGGGGGGGCCCGACAGGGGGCTTCTCCTACGAGCAGTACTTC.